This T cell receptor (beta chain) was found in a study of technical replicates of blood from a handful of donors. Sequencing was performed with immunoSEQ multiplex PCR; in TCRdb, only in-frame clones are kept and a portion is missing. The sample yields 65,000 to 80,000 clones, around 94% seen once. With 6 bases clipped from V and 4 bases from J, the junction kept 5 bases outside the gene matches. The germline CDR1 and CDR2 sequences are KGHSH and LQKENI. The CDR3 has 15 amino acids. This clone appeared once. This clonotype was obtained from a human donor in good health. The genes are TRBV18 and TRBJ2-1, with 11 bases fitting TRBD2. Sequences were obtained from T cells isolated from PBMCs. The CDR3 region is CASSPPSGGYNEQFF. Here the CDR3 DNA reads TGTGCCAGCTCCCCCCCTAGCGGGGGGTACAATGAGCAGTTCTTC.